This T cell receptor beta chain appears in the sequencing data of a study of control samples from healthy donors and cancer patients. Profiled with immunoSEQ multiplex PCR; TCRdb holds only in-frame clones, not every one. The table includes approximately 100,000 clones, around nine tenths detected once. CDR1 is SGHAT, CDR2 FQNNGV, per germline. V gave up 3 bases and J gave up 5 bases; unmatched junction bases: 13. This CDR3 has 17 residues. Sequencing was done on a sample of blood. The chain links TRBV11-2 to TRBJ2-3; TRBD2 aligns across 8 bases. The sequence derives from a man aged 25-45 years in good health. For the CDR3, the DNA is TGTGCCAGCAGCTTGGGTCTGGCGGGGGGCCGGGTAGATACGCAGTATTTT. It specifies CASSLGLAGGRVDTQYF.